This TCR beta chain was recorded in a study of identical twins. Each CDR3 protein is one row after TCRdb ran MiXCR on the 5' RACE reads. Of approximately 470,000 distinct CDR3 sequences detected, 13% to 15% appear once; the ten largest clones hold about 0.53%. This CDR3 contains 12 residues. Germline CDR1 reads SQVTM; CDR2 reads ANQGSEA. The ends lost 4 bases at V and 4 bases at J; junction bases unmatched: 3. These data were also filed under a second study, of yellow fever vaccine responses in identical twins.

This chain joins TRBV29-1 and TRBJ2-7, with 8 bases aligning to TRBD2. The sequencing input was CD4+ T cells sorted from blood. This TCR came from a woman aged 18-35 years in good health. This chain's CDR3 is CSVGSGTYEQYF. CDR3 nucleotides: TGCAGCGTTGGTAGCGGGACATACGAGCAGTACTTC.